The 4 T cell receptor beta chains in this list originate from one sample, sequenced in a study of tumor-infiltrating lymphocytes in localized non-small cell lung cancer. Produced via immunoSEQ multiplex PCR; TCRdb's table is partial and in-frame only. This sample has 10,000 to 15,000 clones, with 55% to 75% found just once. Material for sequencing was lung tumor tissue. The receptors were gathered from a human donor with non-small cell lung cancer.

The genes are TRBV6-4 and TRBJ2-3, with D perhaps matching TRBD2 (6 bases). There are 15 residues in the CDR3. Germline V lookup: CDR1 MRHNA, CDR2 SNTAGT. Trimming removed 6 bases from V and 3 bases from J, with 16 bases in between. CDR3 DNA: TGTGCCAGCAGCTACGACGGGGGAAGTACAGATACGCAGTATTTT. Protein product: CASSYDGGSTDTQYF.

This chain connects TRBV7-8 to TRBJ1-5, with D unresolved. This CDR3 region has 13 residues. The germline V gene has CDR1 SGHVS and CDR2 FQNEAQ. Trimming cost V 2 bases and J 8 bases, with 10 bases left between them. The CDR3 DNA sequence: TGTGCCAGCAGCTTAAGCAGGCTGGAGCCCCAGCATTTT. As protein: CASSLSRLEPQHF.

This rearrangement joins TRBV11-2 to TRBJ2-1, with no clear D. The CDR3 totals 13 residues. Germline CDR1 and CDR2: SGHAT and FQNNGV. The V and J ends lost 2 bases and 8 bases respectively, with 10 bases between them. CDR3 loop: CASSLTSEDEQFF. CDR3 sequence (DNA): TGTGCCAGCAGCTTAACTTCAGAAGATGAGCAGTTCTTC.

This clone was counted between two and nine times. The genes are TRBV10-3 and TRBJ1-2; D unclear. The length of the CDR3 is 14 residues. The V gene lost 3 bases and the J gene lost 6 bases, with 14 bases spanning the gap. Germline CDR1 reads ENHRY; CDR2 reads SYGVKD. The CDR3 nucleotides read TGTGCCATCAGTGAAAGTGGAGAGACCCATGGCTACACCTTC. Its protein is CAISESGETHGYTF.